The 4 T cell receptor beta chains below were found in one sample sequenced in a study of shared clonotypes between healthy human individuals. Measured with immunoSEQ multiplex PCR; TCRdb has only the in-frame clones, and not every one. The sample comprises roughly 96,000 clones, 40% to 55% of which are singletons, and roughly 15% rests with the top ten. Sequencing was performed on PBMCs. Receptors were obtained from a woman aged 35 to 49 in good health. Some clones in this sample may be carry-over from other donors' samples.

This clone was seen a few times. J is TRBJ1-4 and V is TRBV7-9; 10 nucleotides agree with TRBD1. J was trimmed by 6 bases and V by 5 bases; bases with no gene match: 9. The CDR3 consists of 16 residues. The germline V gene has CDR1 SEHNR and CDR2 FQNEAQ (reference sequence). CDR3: CASSDFSGTGDEKLFF. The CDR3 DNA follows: TGTGCCAGCAGCGATTTCTCCGGGACAGGGGATGAAAAACTGTTTTTT.

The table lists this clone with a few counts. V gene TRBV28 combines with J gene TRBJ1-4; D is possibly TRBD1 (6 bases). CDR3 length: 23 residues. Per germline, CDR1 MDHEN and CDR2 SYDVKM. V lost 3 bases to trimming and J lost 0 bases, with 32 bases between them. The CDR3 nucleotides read TGTGCCAGCAGTTTTATAGGGCCCGGGAGGGGGGCGACCTTAGGTGCAACTAATGAAAAACTGTTTTTT. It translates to CASSFIGPGRGATLGATNEKLFF. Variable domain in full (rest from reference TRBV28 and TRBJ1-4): DVKVTQSSRYLVKRTGEKVFLECVQDMDHENMFWYRQDPGLGLRLIYFSYDVKMKEKGDIPEGYSVSREKKERFSLILESASTNQTSMYLCASSFIGPGRGATLGATNEKLFFGSGTQLSVL.

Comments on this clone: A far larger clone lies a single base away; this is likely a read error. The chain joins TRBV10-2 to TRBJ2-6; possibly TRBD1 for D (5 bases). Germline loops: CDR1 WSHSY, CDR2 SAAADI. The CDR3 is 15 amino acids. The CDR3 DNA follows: TGCGCCAGCACCCCCGCCACGGCTGGGGCCAGCGTCCTGACTTTC. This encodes CASTPATAGASVLTF.

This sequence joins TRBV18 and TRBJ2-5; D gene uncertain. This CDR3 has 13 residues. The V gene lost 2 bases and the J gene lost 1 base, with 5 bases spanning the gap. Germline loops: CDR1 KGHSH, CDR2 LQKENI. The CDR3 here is CASSPATQETQYF. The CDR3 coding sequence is TGTGCCAGCTCACCAGCGACCCAAGAGACCCAGTACTTC.